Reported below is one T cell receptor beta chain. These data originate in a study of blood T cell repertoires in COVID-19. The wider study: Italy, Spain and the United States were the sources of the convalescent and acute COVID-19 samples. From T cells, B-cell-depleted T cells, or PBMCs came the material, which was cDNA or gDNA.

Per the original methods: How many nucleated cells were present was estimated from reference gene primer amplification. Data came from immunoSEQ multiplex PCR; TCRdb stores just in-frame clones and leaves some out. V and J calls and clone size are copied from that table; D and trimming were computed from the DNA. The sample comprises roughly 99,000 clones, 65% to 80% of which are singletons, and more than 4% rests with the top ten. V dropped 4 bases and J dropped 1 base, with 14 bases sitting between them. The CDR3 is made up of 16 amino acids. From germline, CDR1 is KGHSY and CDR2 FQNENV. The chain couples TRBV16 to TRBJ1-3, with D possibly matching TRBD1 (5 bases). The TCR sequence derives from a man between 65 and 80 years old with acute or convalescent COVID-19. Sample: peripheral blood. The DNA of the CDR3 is TGTGCCAGCAGCCGCAATTCTAAGGGGTCTGGAAACACCATATATTTT. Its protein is CASSRNSKGSGNTIYF.